These T cell receptor beta chains were read from a single sample in a study of shared clonotypes between healthy human individuals. Assay: immunoSEQ multiplex PCR; the TCRdb copy retains only in-frame clones and omits some. The data hold around 610,000 clones, with roughly 96% observed a single time. Sequenced input: naive CD8+ T cells sorted from blood. These receptors were taken from a woman between 25 and 40 years old in good health. The CDR3 runs from the conserved cysteine through the conserved F or W. A D gene is named only where the DNA matches it firmly. Size tells how often a clone was seen (once, few, many) or the class of an expanded clone, and some rows leave it out.

size,D,V,J,DNA,CDR3
-,-,TRBV7-2,TRBJ2-5,TGTGCCAGCAGCCGGGGAGGGGTCAGGGGTGGAGAGACCCAGTACTTC,CASSRGGVRGGETQYF
-,TRBD2,TRBV4-2,TRBJ2-7,TGTGCCAGCAGCCAAGGGGAGGGACTGATCTACGAGCAGTACTTC,CASSQGEGLIYEQYF
few,-,TRBV9,TRBJ1-2,TGTGCCAGCAGCGGCGGTGTGGGGCCAGAGCTAGTCTATGGCTACACCTTC,CASSGGVGPELVYGYTF
-,-,TRBV27,TRBJ2-2,TGTGCCAGCAGTTTATCAGTTCGTGGAGGAAACACCGGGGAGCTGTTTTTT,CASSLSVRGGNTGELFF
-,TRBD2,TRBV15,TRBJ2-7,TGTGCCACCTCAACTAGCGGGAGCTTCCACGAGCAGTACTTC,CATSTSGSFHEQYF
-,TRBD1,TRBV6-1,TRBJ1-5,TGTGCCAGCAGTGGACAGGGGGCCAGAAAAATCAATCAGCCCCAGCATTTT,CASSGQGARKINQPQHF
-,-,TRBV6-5,TRBJ2-5,TGTGCCAGCAGTTACGGGGCTAGCGAAGAGACCCAGTACTTC,CASSYGASEETQYF
-,TRBD1,TRBV6-5,TRBJ2-7,TGTGCCAGCAGTCCCACATTGACAGGGGGCGGGGAGCAGTACTTC,CASSPTLTGGGEQYF
-,-,TRBV7-6,TRBJ2-6,TGTGCCAGCAGCCTAGGAGGAGGGACGGGGGCCAACGTCCTGACTTTC,CASSLGGGTGANVLTF
-,-,TRBV25-1,TRBJ1-1,TGTGCTAGCAGTGACAGCTGGGTCTCTGAAGCTTTCTTT,CASSDSWVSEAFF
few,TRBD1,TRBV19,TRBJ2-7,TGTGCCAGTAGTATGCACCCTCGGACAGGCTCCTACGAGCAGTACTTC,CASSMHPRTGSYEQYF
-,-,TRBV27,TRBJ2-7,TGTGCCAGCAGTTTCTCACCCTCCTACGAGCAGTACTTC,CASSFSPSYEQYF
-,-,TRBV29-1,TRBJ1-3,TGCAGCGTTGTCGCCGCGCTAAACACCATATATTTT,CSVVAALNTIYF